A single sample gave rise to the 32 T cell receptor beta chains below, sequenced in a study of blood T cell repertoires in COVID-19. Assay used: immunoSEQ multiplex PCR; TCRdb lists only in-frame clones, some missing. The data show some 160,000 clones, 70% to 90% seen once. The sample comprised peripheral blood. The source of these receptors is a woman aged 80 or older with COVID-19, enrolled during active disease.

The chain has TRBV9 and TRBJ2-1; D uncertain. CDR3 length equals 13 residues. The germline gives CDR1 SGDLS, CDR2 YYNGEE. Between the trimmed V and J ends, which lost 0 bases and 7 bases, there was a span of 8 bases. The CDR3 loop is CASSVATFNEQFF. The CDR3 coding sequence is TGTGCCAGCAGCGTAGCTACCTTTAATGAGCAGTTCTTC.

This clone showed up just a few times. This chain uses TRBV5-1 with TRBJ1-1, with 8 bases that match TRBD1. Germline-derived CDR1 and CDR2 are SGHRS and YFSETQ. This CDR3 comprises 16 residues. The J segment lost 0 bases and the V segment lost 0 bases, leaving 4 bases of the junction unmatched. This chain's CDR3 is CASSLGTGNLNTEAFF. CDR3 nucleotides: TGCGCCAGCAGCTTGGGGACAGGGAATTTGAACACTGAAGCTTTCTTT.

V usage is TRBV18 and J usage is TRBJ1-2; 8 nucleotides align to TRBD1. V gave up 6 bases and J gave up 7 bases; unmatched junction bases: 16. Looked up from germline, CDR1 is KGHSH and CDR2 is LQKENI. This CDR3 contains 16 residues. CDR3 coding DNA: TGTGCCAGCTCGGGAGGGACAGGAAGGTTTGAGGCTGGCTACACCTTC. Its translation is CASSGGTGRFEAGYTF.

This chain links TRBV11-2 with TRBJ2-2; D possibly corresponds to TRBD1 (5 bases). Per germline, CDR1 SGHAT and CDR2 FQNNGV. The V gene lost 2 bases and the J gene lost 1 base, with 5 bases spanning the gap. This CDR3 comprises 14 residues. In nucleotides, the CDR3 is TGTGCCAGCAGCTTACAGGGGAACACCGGGGAGCTGTTTTTT. The encoded protein is CASSLQGNTGELFF. Based on the CDR3 plus reference TRBV11-2 and TRBJ2-2, the full variable domain is EAGVAQSPRYKIIEKRQSVAFWCNPISGHATLYWYQQILGQGPKLLIQFQNNGVVDDSQLPKDRFSAERLKGVDSTLKIQPAKLEDSAVYLCASSLQGNTGELFFGEGSRLTVL.

This clone came up a few times. V and J are TRBV28 and TRBJ1-3, with D hard to call. This CDR3 region has 13 residues. Germline loops: CDR1 MDHEN, CDR2 SYDVKM. Trimming cost V 11 bases and J 4 bases, with 15 bases left between them. CDR3 bases: TGTGCCGGAAGGAACAGTGGGGGAAACACCATATATTTT. Translating gives CAGRNSGGNTIYF.

CDR3 sequence (DNA): TGTGCCAGCAGCCCCTACGGGACTAGCGGGAGCGATGAGCAGTTCTTC. As protein: CASSPYGTSGSDEQFF. The chain is built from TRBV3-1 (or the pseudogene TRBV3-2) and TRBJ2-1; 14 positions match TRBD2. Germline loops: CDR1 LGHDT, CDR2 YNNKEL (reference sequence). There are 16 residues in the CDR3. V dropped 4 bases and J dropped 8; count of bases not matched to a gene: 7.

The chain is built from TRBV28 and TRBJ1-2, with a tentative D call TRBD1 (5 bases). V lost 5 bases to trimming and J lost 7 bases, with 11 bases between them. CDR3 length: 12 residues. Germline V gives CDR1 MDHEN, CDR2 SYDVKM. The CDR3 sequence is CASSRRDFGYTF. CDR3 sequence (DNA): TGTGCCAGCAGTCGCCGGGACTTTGGCTACACCTTC.

This clone was counted between two and nine times. The CDR3 loop reads CASSYTGLVGYTF. In nucleotides, the CDR3 is TGTGCCAGCAGTTATACAGGGTTGGTTGGCTACACCTTC. The chain carries TRBV6-5 and TRBJ1-2, with D perhaps TRBD1 (6 bases). Germline CDR1 is MNHEY and CDR2 is SVGAGI. The V end was cut by 3 bases, the J end by 7 bases, with 12 bases between. The CDR3 has 13 amino acids.

This clone was found once. The chain employs TRBV29-1 and TRBJ2-7, with 7 bases aligning to TRBD1. Per the germline V gene, CDR1 is SQVTM and CDR2 is ANQGSEA. V shed 4 bases, J shed 0 bases, and the junction held 6 bases outside the gene matches. The CDR3 runs to 14 residues. The CDR3 DNA is TGCAGCGTTGTGGCTGGGACAGCCTCCTACGAGCAGTACTTC. Residues: CSVVAGTASYEQYF.

The V call is TRBV27, the J call TRBJ2-7, with D tentatively TRBD1 (6 bases). The CDR3 spans 14 residues. Trimming took off 2 bases at V and 3 bases at J, with 11 bases between the two ends. Germline lookup yields CDR1 MNHEY and CDR2 SMNVEV (reference sequence). CDR3 DNA: TGTGCCAGCAGTTTACAGGGACACAACTACGAGCAGTACTTC. Translated, it gives CASSLQGHNYEQYF.

The chain couples TRBV9 to TRBJ2-1; a weak D match, TRBD2 (6 bases). V lost 0 bases to trimming and J lost 3 bases, with 10 bases between them. The germline gives CDR1 SGDLS, CDR2 YYNGEE. The CDR3 covers 15 residues. The CDR3 sequence: CASSVGSAGYNEQFF. The CDR3 bases are TGTGCCAGCAGCGTAGGCTCAGCGGGCTACAATGAGCAGTTCTTC.

As to this clone: Other DNA sequences from this sample encode an identical CDR3 as well. The V call is TRBV6-5, the J call TRBJ1-1; D is possibly TRBD1 (6 bases). Trimming shortened V by 5 bases and J by 8 bases, and 12 bases separated the two germline ends. Germline V gene sequence: CDR1 MNHEY, CDR2 SVGAGI. The CDR3 is made up of 12 amino acids. The CDR3 DNA reads TGTGCCAGCAGTCGAACCGGGACAGAAGCTTTCTTT. It codes for CASSRTGTEAFF.

The rearrangement links TRBV6-5 to TRBJ2-2; D remains unclear. The V gene's germline CDR1 is MNHEY and CDR2 SVGAGI. V lost 6 bases and J lost 0, with 11 bases in between. The CDR3 is 15 amino acids. The CDR3 spells CASRASSANTGELFF. The CDR3, as DNA: TGTGCCAGCAGGGCCTCTAGTGCGAACACCGGGGAGCTGTTTTTT.

The table lists this clone with a few counts. At the DNA level, this CDR3 is encoded by other sequences in the same sample as well. The gene calls are TRBV7-8 and TRBJ1-1; tentative D call: TRBD1 (6 bases). This CDR3 has 14 amino acids. Per the germline V gene, CDR1 is SGHVS and CDR2 is FQNEAQ. Trimming removed 1 base at V and 1 base at J, with 7 bases between. The CDR3 DNA reads TGTGCCAGCAGCTTAGGGACAGCGAACACTGAAGCTTTCTTT. Protein: CASSLGTANTEAFF. The whole variable domain, remainder taken from reference TRBV7-8 and TRBJ1-1, is GAGVSQSPRYKVAKRGQDVALRCDPISGHVSLFWYQQALGQGPEFLTYFQNEAQLDKSGLPSDRFFAERPEGSVSTLKIQRTQQEDSAVYLCASSLGTANTEAFFGQGTRLTVV.

The chain joins TRBV7-9 to TRBJ1-1; D unclear. V was shortened by 1 base and J by 1 base, with 7 bases between the two germline ends. CDR1 and CDR2 from the germline V gene are SEHNR and FQNEAQ (reference sequence). The CDR3 consists of 14 residues. The CDR3 loop is CASSLGRGNTEAFF. DNA for the CDR3: TGTGCCAGCAGCTTAGGGCGGGGGAACACTGAAGCTTTCTTT.

The chain employs TRBV19 and TRBJ1-3; D might be TRBD1 (6 bases). V was pared by 3 bases and J by 0 bases, with 12 bases between. CDR1 and CDR2 (germline): LNHDA, SQIVND (reference sequence). This CDR3 is built from 16 residues. CDR3 nucleotides: TGTGCCAGTAGTATCGCCGGACAGTCCTCTGGAAACACCATATATTTT. Translation gives CASSIAGQSSGNTIYF. Using reference TRBV19 and TRBJ1-3 for the parts outside the CDR3, the full variable domain is DGGITQSPKYLFRKEGQNVTLSCEQNLNHDAMYWYRQDPGQGLRLIYYSQIVNDFQKGDIAEGYSVSREKKESFPLTVTSAQKNPTAFYLCASSIAGQSSGNTIYFGEGSWLTVV.

This clone was detected once. V is TRBV7-8 and J is TRBJ2-7, with 10 bases aligning to TRBD1. Germline loops: CDR1 SGHVS, CDR2 FQNEAQ. The CDR3 is 14 residues long. Trimming removed 1 base from V and 6 bases from J; junction bases left unmatched: 3. The CDR3 DNA follows: TGTGCCAGCAGCTTAGGACAGGGGGCAAGCGAGCAGTACTTC. This encodes CASSLGQGASEQYF.

This clone was found a few times. The chain has TRBV2 and TRBJ1-4; no definite D call. Trimming pared 7 bases from V and 0 bases from J, leaving 9 bases between. The CDR3 runs to 14 residues. CDR1 is SNHLY and CDR2 is FYNNEI in the germline V gene. The chain's CDR3 is CASTATTTNEKLFF. As DNA, the CDR3 is TGTGCCAGCACCGCTACTACAACTAATGAAAAACTGTTTTTT. Together with reference TRBV2 and TRBJ1-4, the CDR3 gives the full variable domain: EPEVTQTPSHQVTQMGQEVILRCVPISNHLYFYWYRQILGQKVEFLVSFYNNEISEKSEIFDDQFSVERPDGSNFTLKIRSTKLEDSAMYFCASTATTTNEKLFFGSGTQLSVL.

V usage is TRBV4-3 and J usage is TRBJ1-2; D perhaps matches TRBD1 (5 bases). Germline V gives CDR1 LGHNA, CDR2 YSLEER. The CDR3 covers 15 residues. The V and J ends lost 0 bases and 4 bases respectively, with 12 bases between them. The CDR3 bases are TGCGCCAGCAGCCAAGATACGACAGAACGCTATGGCTACACCTTC. As protein: CASSQDTTERYGYTF.

The V gene is TRBV28, the J gene TRBJ1-3; no reliable D call. Germline V CDR1 and CDR2: MDHEN, SYDVKM. The V end was cut by 5 bases, the J end by 3 bases, with 14 bases between. The CDR3 length is 15 residues. The CDR3 DNA sequence: TGTGCCAGCAGTATGGAACGGGTATTTGGAAACACCATATATTTT. This sequence encodes CASSMERVFGNTIYF. Full variable domain (missing parts from reference TRBV28 and TRBJ1-3): DVKVTQSSRYLVKRTGEKVFLECVQDMDHENMFWYRQDPGLGLRLIYFSYDVKMKEKGDIPEGYSVSREKKERFSLILESASTNQTSMYLCASSMERVFGNTIYFGEGSWLTVV.

The chain combines TRBV28 with TRBJ2-4, with a possible D match to TRBD1 (6 bases). V was trimmed by 5 bases and J by 4 bases, leaving 12 bases between them. Per the germline V gene, CDR1 is MDHEN and CDR2 is SYDVKM. The CDR3 length is 14 residues. CDR3 DNA sequence: TGTGCCAGCAGTCCCGTCACAGGGAAAAACATTCAGTACTTC. The encoded protein is CASSPVTGKNIQYF.

The V and J genes are TRBV6-2 or TRBV6-3 and TRBJ2-7; D is possibly TRBD1 (5 bases). The CDR3 is 16 amino acids. CDR1 MNHEY and CDR2 SVGEGT come from the germline V gene. V dropped 5 bases and J dropped 3 bases, with 20 bases sitting between them. CDR3 bases: TGTGCCAGCAGTCATCCATCAGGGTATTTGGGCTACGAGCAGTACTTC. This translates into CASSHPSGYLGYEQYF.

Of note for this clone: At one boundary the junction diverges from the germline segment, which might be a read error. The chain is built from TRBV7-7 and TRBJ2-1; TRBD2 agrees at 14 bases. Germline CDR1 SSHAT, CDR2 FNYEAQ (reference sequence). The CDR3 spans 16 residues. Written as DNA, the CDR3 is TGTGCTAGCAGCCCGGGACTAGCGGGAGTACGGGATGAGCAGTTCTTC. It translates to CASSPGLAGVRDEQFF. Supplemented by reference TRBV7-7 and TRBJ2-1, the full variable domain reads GAGVSQSPRYKVTKRGQDVTLRCDPISSHATLYWYQQALGQGPEFLTYFNYEAQPDKSGLPSDRFSAERPEGSISTLTIQRTEQRDSAMYRCASSPGLAGVRDEQFFGPGTRLTVL.

CDR3 DNA: TGTGCCAGCAGACTAGCGGGAGTGGATACGCAGTATTTT. Encoded protein: CASRLAGVDTQYF. The chain joins TRBV12-3 or TRBV12-4 to TRBJ2-3, with 11 bases lining up with TRBD2. V trimming: 6 bases; J trimming: 6 bases; junction bases outside the gene matches: 2. The CDR3 contains 13 residues.

This chain links TRBV5-1 with TRBJ2-2, with 11 bases fitting TRBD2. Unmatched junction bases numbered 5, after V lost 4 bases and J lost 0 bases. CDR1 and CDR2 from the germline V gene are SGHRS and YFSETQ. The CDR3 sequence is 17 residues long. The CDR3 here is CASSIRLAGPNTGELFF. CDR3 DNA sequence: TGCGCCAGCAGCATAAGACTAGCGGGACCGAACACCGGGGAGCTGTTTTTT. Supplemented by reference TRBV5-1 and TRBJ2-2, the full variable domain reads KAGVTQTPRYLIKTRGQQVTLSCSPISGHRSVSWYQQTPGQGLQFLFEYFSETQRNKGNFPGRFSGRQFSNSRSEMNVSTLELGDSALYLCASSIRLAGPNTGELFFGEGSRLTVL.

The chain has TRBV7-2 and TRBJ2-7, with D possibly being TRBD2 (6 bases). The germline V gene has CDR1 SGHTA and CDR2 FQGNSA. The germline V and J ends were trimmed by 1 base and 2 bases, with 9 bases remaining between them. The CDR3 length is 14 residues. The CDR3 sequence: CASSLVSGAYEQYF. CDR3 nucleotide sequence: TGTGCCAGCAGCTTAGTTTCGGGGGCCTACGAGCAGTACTTC.

This clone was recorded once. The CDR3 sequence is CASRNGQGGGYTF. DNA of the CDR3: TGTGCCAGCAGAAACGGACAGGGCGGAGGCTACACCTTC. V gene TRBV28 combines with J gene TRBJ1-2; 8 positions agree with TRBD1. This CDR3 has 13 amino acids. After removal of 6 bases from V and 8 bases from J, the junction contained 8 bases not matched to a gene. The germline V gene has CDR1 MDHEN and CDR2 SYDVKM.

The CDR3 nucleotides are TGTGCCAGCAGCTTAGCCGGGACAGGGGTCCGCGAGCAGTACTTC. Amino acids: CASSLAGTGVREQYF. The rearrangement uses TRBV7-2 and TRBJ2-7; 10 bases map to TRBD1. V gave up 0 bases and J gave up 6 bases; unmatched junction bases: 5. The CDR3 covers 15 residues. Germline-derived CDR1 and CDR2 are SGHTA and FQGNSA.

The rearrangement links TRBV6-2 or TRBV6-3 to TRBJ1-1, with 9 bases that match TRBD1. This CDR3 spans 12 amino acids. The V gene's germline CDR1 is MNHEY and CDR2 SVGEGT. V dropped 0 bases and J dropped 10; count of bases not matched to a gene: 0. In DNA, the CDR3 is TGTGCCAGCAGTTACTCGACAGGGGGAGCTTTCTTT. This encodes CASSYSTGGAFF.

This rearrangement joins TRBV10-3 to TRBJ2-7; the D is unclear. This CDR3 is built from 11 residues. Germline V lookup: CDR1 ENHRY, CDR2 SYGVKD. V was shortened by 6 bases and J by 3 bases, with 6 bases between the two germline ends. CDR3 sequence (DNA): TGTGCCATCAGAAACAGCTACGAGCAGTACTTC. Protein sequence: CAIRNSYEQYF.

This clone was counted a single time. This chain connects TRBV7-2 to TRBJ2-1; D perhaps matches TRBD2 (6 bases). CDR3 size: 14 residues. Trimming shortened V by 1 base and J by 12 bases, and 16 bases separated the two germline ends. Germline-derived CDR1 and CDR2 are SGHTA and FQGNSA. CDR3 nucleotides: TGTGCCAGCAGCTTAGAGTCGCTGGCGGGAACGCAGTTCTTC. Translated: CASSLESLAGTQFF.

The V gene is TRBV4-1, the J gene TRBJ2-7; no definite D call. Between the trimmed V and J ends, which lost 4 bases and 0 bases, there was a span of 10 bases. The CDR3 sequence is 14 residues long. Germline V gene lookup returns CDR1 MGHRA and CDR2 YSYEKL. The CDR3 region is CASSPRLSSYEQYF. CDR3 sequence (DNA): TGCGCCAGCAGCCCCCGACTGAGCTCCTACGAGCAGTACTTC.